A selection of T cell receptor beta chains follows, all from one sample in a study of post-analysis software for immune sequencing data. One entry per CDR3 protein, called by TCRdb with MiXCR from the PCR reads. The sample consists of hundreds of thousands of distinct CDR3 sequences, about 32% of them appearing once. Input material: blood. The receptor set was obtained from a girl aged 5 to 17 with multiple sclerosis. Each CDR3 is given with its conserved first and last residue.

TRBV28	TRBJ1-2	CASSSVGRSYGYTF
TRBV10-3	NA	CAIRPRTGAGETQYF
TRBV20-1	TRBJ2-7	CSAPSTASNEQYF
TRBV27	TRBJ1-5	CASSLRPRPNQPQHF
TRBV29-1	TRBJ2-1	CSATQVFYDEQFF
TRBV20-1	TRBJ1-4	CSARDPGRFNEKLFF
TRBV9	TRBJ2-1	CASSVAVTRGNEQFF
TRBV7-9	TRBJ2-6	CASSADRGYSGANVLTF
TRBV7-6	TRBJ1-1	CASSFRQGWDTEAFF
TRBV5-6	TRBJ1-2	CASRTGSFYGYTF
TRBV11-2	TRBJ2-5	CASSLGVLTQYF
TRBV6-5	TRBJ1-2	CASRRLGGGLGYTF
TRBV20-1	TRBJ1-1	CSAGRAPGQGLIGGSTEAFF
TRBV20-1	TRBJ2-3	CSASVGLALTDTQYF
TRBV5-1	TRBJ2-1	CASSWTINEQFF
TRBV7-9	TRBJ2-7	CASRPGTGGYEQYF
TRBV12-3/TRBV12-4	TRBJ2-5	CASSLGTAVETQYF
TRBV7-2	TRBJ2-5	CASSLAGQGGGTQYF
TRBV20-1	TRBJ2-4	CSAVKGAGGPGDIQYF
TRBV15	TRBJ1-5	CATSRDWDNQPQHF
TRBV21-1	TRBJ2-3	CASSKGWQGWPDTQYF
TRBV20-1	TRBJ2-7	CSALTSGGLYEQYF
TRBV20-1	TRBJ2-1	CSAPRGASVFYNEQFF
TRBV20-1	TRBJ2-7	CSANGGAVRSSYEQYF
TRBV14	NA	CASSTYTGQSYNEQYF
TRBV28	TRBJ2-7	CASSLRTQGDSYEQYF
TRBV5-1	TRBJ2-7	CASSSDRAPYEQYF
TRBV29-1	TRBJ2-5	CSVEERGGSGETQYF
TRBV5-1	TRBJ2-1	CASSGTSGGSYNEQFF
TRBV6-5	TRBJ1-2	CASTRDRGTGYTF
TRBV20-1	TRBJ2-5	CSATSPLRTSGRLGQETQYF
TRBV29-1	TRBJ2-7	CSGWDRPYEQYF
TRBV20-1	TRBJ2-5	CSASFLPRGPETQYF
TRBV28	TRBJ1-5	CATQTRDSNQPQHF
TRBV7-2	TRBJ1-6	CASTPDRTSGHSPLHF
TRBV2	TRBJ2-1	CASSETGGGYNEQFF
TRBV6-2/TRBV6-3	TRBJ2-1	CASSYWALGEQFF
TRBV10-3	TRBJ1-5	CAISEGYDNQPQHF